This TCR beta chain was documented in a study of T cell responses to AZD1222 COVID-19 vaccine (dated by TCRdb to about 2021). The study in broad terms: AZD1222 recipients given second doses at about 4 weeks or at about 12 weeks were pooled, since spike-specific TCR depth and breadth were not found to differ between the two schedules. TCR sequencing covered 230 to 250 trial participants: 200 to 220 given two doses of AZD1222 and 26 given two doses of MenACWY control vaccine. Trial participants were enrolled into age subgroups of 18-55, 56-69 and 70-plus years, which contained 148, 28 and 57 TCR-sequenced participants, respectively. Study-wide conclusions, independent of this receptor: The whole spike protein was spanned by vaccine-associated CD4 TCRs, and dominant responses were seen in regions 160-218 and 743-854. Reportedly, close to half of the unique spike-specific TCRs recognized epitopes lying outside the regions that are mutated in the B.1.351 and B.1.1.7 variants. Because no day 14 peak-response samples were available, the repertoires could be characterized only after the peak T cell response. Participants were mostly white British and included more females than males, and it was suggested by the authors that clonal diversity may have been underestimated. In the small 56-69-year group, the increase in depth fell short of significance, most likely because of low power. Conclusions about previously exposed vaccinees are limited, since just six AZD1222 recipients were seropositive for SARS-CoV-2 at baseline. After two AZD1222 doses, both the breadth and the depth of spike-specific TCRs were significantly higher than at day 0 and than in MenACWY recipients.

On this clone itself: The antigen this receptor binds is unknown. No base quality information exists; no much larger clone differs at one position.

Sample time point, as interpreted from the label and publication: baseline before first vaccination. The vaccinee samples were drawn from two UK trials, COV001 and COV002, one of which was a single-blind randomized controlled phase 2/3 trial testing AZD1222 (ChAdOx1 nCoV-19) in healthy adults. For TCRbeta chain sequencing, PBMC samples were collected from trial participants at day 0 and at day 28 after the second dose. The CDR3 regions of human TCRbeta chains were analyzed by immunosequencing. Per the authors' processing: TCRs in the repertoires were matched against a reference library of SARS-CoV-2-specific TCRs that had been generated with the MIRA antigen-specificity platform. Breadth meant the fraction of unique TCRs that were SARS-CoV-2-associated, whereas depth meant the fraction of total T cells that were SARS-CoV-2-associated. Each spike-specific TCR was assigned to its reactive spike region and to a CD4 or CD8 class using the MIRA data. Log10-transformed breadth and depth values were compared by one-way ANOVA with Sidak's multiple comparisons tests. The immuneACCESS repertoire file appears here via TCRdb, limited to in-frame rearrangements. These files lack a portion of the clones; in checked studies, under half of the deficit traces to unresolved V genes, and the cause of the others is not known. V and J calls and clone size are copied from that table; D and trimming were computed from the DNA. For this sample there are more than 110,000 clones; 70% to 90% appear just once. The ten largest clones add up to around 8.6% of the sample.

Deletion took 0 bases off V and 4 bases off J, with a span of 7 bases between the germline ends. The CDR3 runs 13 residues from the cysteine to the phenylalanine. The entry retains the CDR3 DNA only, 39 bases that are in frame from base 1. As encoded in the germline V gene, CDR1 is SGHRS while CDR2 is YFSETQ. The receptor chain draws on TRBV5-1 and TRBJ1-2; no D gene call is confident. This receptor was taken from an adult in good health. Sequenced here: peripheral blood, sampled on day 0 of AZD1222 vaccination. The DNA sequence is TGCGCCAGCAGCTTGGAAGGGTCCTATGGCTACACCTTC. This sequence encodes CASSLEGSYGYTF. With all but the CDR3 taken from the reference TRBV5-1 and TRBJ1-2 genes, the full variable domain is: KAGVTQTPRYLIKTRGQQVTLSCSPISGHRSVSWYQQTPGQGLQFLFEYFSETQRNKGNFPGRFSGRQFSNSRSEMNVSTLELGDSALYLCASSLEGSYGYTFGSGTRLTVV.